These 3 T cell receptor beta chains were all obtained from the same sample, sequenced in a study of cytomegalovirus exposure and HLA in healthy donors (dated by TCRdb to about 2017). The library was generated by the immunoSEQ multiplex PCR assay. The multiplex PCR relied on a mix of 60 forward primers for TCR Vbeta segments and 13 reverse primers for TCR Jbeta segments. As stored in TCRdb, this immuneACCESS dataset retains in-frame rearrangements with V and J assigned. A fraction of the clones does not appear; measured against another copy, unresolved V genes explain less than half of the discrepancy, and the remainder lacks a known reason. The table for this sample lists 150,000 to 200,000 clones; about 13% of them were counted only once. The ten top clones hold 7.8% of the sample. Sequenced input: PBMCs. All receptors derive from a man in his fifties or sixties in good health and CMV-seropositive.

Details on this clone: Germline is not matched at one junction end, which may reflect a read error. Other DNA variants within this sample encode the same CDR3. The chain links TRBV30 to TRBJ1-6; D might be TRBD1 (5 bases). The CDR3 contains 15 residues. Germline V CDR1 and CDR2: GTSNPN, SVGIG (reference sequence). The CDR3 protein is CAWSEAGLNNSPLHF. As DNA, the CDR3 is TGTGCCTGGAGTGAAGCAGGGCTAAATAATTCCCCCCTCCACTTT.

The chain is built from TRBV6-6 and TRBJ1-2, with 8 bases identical to TRBD1. CDR3 length: 14 residues. Trimming cost V 2 bases and J 6 bases; bases outside gene matches: 5. CDR1 and CDR2 from the germline V gene are MNHNY and SVGAGI (reference sequence). This chain's CDR3 is CASSYATGGDGYTF. The CDR3 nucleotides read TGTGCCAGCAGTTACGCTACAGGGGGAGATGGCTACACCTTC.

J is TRBJ2-3 and V is TRBV28; 7 nucleotides agree with TRBD1. In germline, CDR1 is MDHEN, CDR2 SYDVKM. The CDR3 is made up of 15 amino acids. The ends lost 6 bases at V and 1 base at J; junction bases unmatched: 7. The CDR3 sequence: CASSPPGTGTDTQYF. CDR3 sequence (DNA): TGTGCCAGCAGCCCTCCCGGGACAGGCACAGATACGCAGTATTTT.